These 18 T cell receptor beta chains originate from one sample sequenced in a study of post-analysis software for immune sequencing data. Study results and limitations: Roughly five TRBV segments, including TRBV5-6, TRBV5-1 and TRBV20-1, were more frequent in patients than controls.

Presence of unique molecular identifiers characterized the TCR beta cDNA libraries. TCRdb re-called the PCR reads with MiXCR, one entry per CDR3 protein. The data show some 800,000 distinct CDR3 sequences, 40% to 55% seen once. These receptors' targets are unknown. Sequencing was done on a sample of blood. These receptors were taken from a girl aged 5-17 years with multiple sclerosis.

This clonotype was counted between two and nine times. The CDR3, as DNA: TGTGCCAGCAGCGTAGCTTTCGACAGGGTCTACACCTTC. Translated, it gives CASSVAFDRVYTF. This chain joins TRBV9 and TRBJ1-2; TRBD1 agrees at 7 bases. CDR3 length: 13 amino acids. Germline V lookup: CDR1 SGDLS, CDR2 YYNGEE. Unmatched junction bases numbered 6, after V lost 0 bases and J lost 10 bases.

The CDR3 here is CASSLGGGQNEQFF. For the CDR3, the DNA is TGTGCCAGCAGCTTAGGGGGAGGGCAGAATGAGCAGTTCTTC. V and J are TRBV7-9 and TRBJ2-1; 7 nucleotides align to TRBD2. The CDR3 has 14 residues. Germline CDR1 SEHNR, CDR2 FQNEAQ (reference sequence). Trimming removed 1 base from V and 7 bases from J; junction bases left unmatched: 4.

This clonotype occurred once. The V gene is TRBV9, the J gene TRBJ2-1; possible D gene TRBD2, 5 bases. V shed 1 base and J shed 5 bases, with 10 bases lying between them. CDR3 length equals 14 residues. Germline V lookup: CDR1 SGDLS, CDR2 YYNGEE. The CDR3 coding sequence is TGTGCCAGCAGCGTAAGGTGGGAGAACAATGAGCAGTTCTTC. Its translation is CASSVRWENNEQFF.

This rearrangement joins TRBV6-5 to TRBJ1-4; perhaps TRBD1 as D (5 bases). Trimming took 7 bases from V and 5 from J, leaving 11 bases between them. Germline V gives CDR1 MNHEY, CDR2 SVGAGI. The CDR3 consists of 13 residues. The CDR3 bases are TGTGCCAGCATGGACATACTAAATGAAAAACTGTTTTTT. Residues: CASMDILNEKLFF.

This chain links TRBV12-3 or TRBV12-4 with TRBJ1-4, with D possibly matching TRBD1 (5 bases). CDR3 length: 14 amino acids. V lost 3 bases and J 8 bases, leaving 13 bases between the germline ends. The CDR3 reads CASSFSPGHEKLFF. Here the CDR3 DNA reads TGTGCCAGCAGTTTCTCTCCAGGACACGAAAAACTGTTTTTT.

The chain combines TRBV29-1 with TRBJ2-3, with D possibly matching TRBD2 (6 bases). The germline V gene has CDR1 SQVTM and CDR2 ANQGSEA. CDR3 size: 13 residues. Trimming removed 5 bases from V and 4 bases from J, with 13 bases in between. CDR3 in DNA: TGCAGCGTTCGCCAGGGAGGTTCAGATACGCAGTATTTT. It codes for CSVRQGGSDTQYF.

The table lists this clonotype with a few counts. The V call is TRBV29-1, the J call TRBJ2-4; D not resolved. Near its end, the DNA agrees better with TRBJ2-7, so the J call may be wrong. The CDR3 loop spans 12 amino acids. Looked up from germline, CDR1 is SQVTM and CDR2 is ANQGSEA. CDR3 residues: CSVEDRGYEQYF. CDR3 DNA: TGCAGCGTTGAAGATCGCGGATACGAGCAGTACTTC.

The chain couples TRBV28 to TRBJ1-2, with D possibly matching TRBD1 (5 bases). Germline V lookup: CDR1 MDHEN, CDR2 SYDVKM. The CDR3 extends over 13 amino acids. The V and J ends lost 6 bases and 7 bases respectively, with 15 bases between them. The CDR3 region is CASSPNLGGGYTF. The CDR3 DNA reads TGTGCCAGCAGCCCTAACTTGGGGGGTGGCTACACCTTC.

This chain joins TRBV21-1 and TRBJ1-2. TRBV21-1 is assigned pseudogene status. The CDR3 extends over 16 amino acids. CDR3 sequence reads: CASSKWGGGYGYGYTF. The CDR3, as DNA: TGTGCCAGCAGCAAATGGGGGGGAGGGTACGGCTATGGCTACACCTTC.

The V gene is TRBV5-1, the J gene TRBJ2-7; 12 positions match TRBD1. The length of the CDR3 is 15 residues. Germline CDR1 reads SGHRS; CDR2 reads YFSETQ. J was trimmed by 2 bases and V by 4 bases; bases with no gene match: 4. This chain's CDR3 is CASSRRDRGPYEQYF. The CDR3 nucleotides read TGCGCCAGCAGCCGAAGGGACAGGGGGCCCTACGAGCAGTACTTC.

The chain employs TRBV4-3 and TRBJ2-2, with 8 bases fitting TRBD1. The CDR3 runs to 14 residues. V dropped 6 bases and J dropped 6; count of bases not matched to a gene: 6. Germline CDR1 reads LGHNA; CDR2 reads YSLEER. This CDR3 is CASSRNRGAGELFF. CDR3 nucleotides: TGCGCCAGCAGTCGAAACAGGGGGGCCGGGGAGCTGTTTTTT.

This clonotype appeared a few times. V is TRBV6-1 and J is TRBJ1-2; no clear D gene. Germline V lookup: CDR1 MNHNS, CDR2 SASEGT. There are 12 residues in the CDR3. With 10 bases removed from V and 4 bases from J, the gap between germline ends came to 13 bases. CDR3 sequence (DNA): TGTGCCACTACTGACCCTTTCTATGGCTACACCTTC. Amino acids: CATTDPFYGYTF.

The genes are TRBV5-1 and TRBJ2-3; 9 nucleotides line up with TRBD1. The CDR3 is made up of 16 amino acids. CDR1 is SGHRS, CDR2 YFSETQ, per germline. The V gene end was trimmed by 5 bases and the J gene end by 4 bases; junction bases not matched to a gene: 11. CDR3 region: CASRLTGTGIADTQYF. The CDR3 coding sequence is TGCGCCAGCAGATTGACCGGGACAGGGATTGCAGATACGCAGTATTTT. The whole variable domain, filled in from reference TRBV5-1 and TRBJ2-3, reads KAGVTQTPRYLIKTRGQQVTLSCSPISGHRSVSWYQQTPGQGLQFLFEYFSETQRNKGNFPGRFSGRQFSNSRSEMNVSTLELGDSALYLCASRLTGTGIADTQYFGPGTRLTVL.

The gene calls are TRBV20-1 and TRBJ1-2; TRBD1 aligns across 8 bases. The CDR3 spans 15 residues. V shed 1 base and J 8 bases; nucleotides not matched to a gene: 12. CDR1 and CDR2 (germline): DFQATT, SNEGSKA (reference sequence). DNA for the CDR3: TGCAGTGCTAGAGGGGCCATCGCAGGGGGCGACGGCTACACCTTC. Residues: CSARGAIAGGDGYTF.

The chain employs TRBV9 and TRBJ2-7, with a possible D match to TRBD2 (7 bases). V was clipped by 4 bases and J by 10 bases, with 21 bases between them. Germline CDR1 and CDR2: SGDLS and YYNGEE. This CDR3 contains 14 residues. The CDR3 loop is CASSLGASAGAQYF. The CDR3 DNA reads TGTGCCAGCAGCTTGGGGGCTAGCGCGGGGGCCCAGTACTTC. The entire variable domain, with the rest obtained from reference TRBV9 and TRBJ2-7, is as follows: DSGVTQTPKHLITATGQRVTLRCSPRSGDLSVYWYQQSLDQGLQFLIQYYNGEERAKGNILERFSAQQFPDLHSELNLSSLELGDSALYFCASSLGASAGAQYFGPGTRLTVT.

This sequence joins TRBV28 and TRBJ2-1; 8 bases align to TRBD2. Germline CDR1 reads MDHEN; CDR2 reads SYDVKM. CDR3 size: 16 residues. V lost 6 bases to trimming and J lost 6 bases; unmatched junction nucleotides: 13. CDR3 loop: CASRHSGLAEVNEQFF. DNA of the CDR3: TGTGCCAGCAGGCACTCAGGACTAGCAGAGGTCAATGAGCAGTTCTTC.

This clonotype has only a few counts. The chain links TRBV27 to TRBJ1-1; D possibly corresponds to TRBD1 (5 bases). Germline V gene data show CDR1 as MNHEY and CDR2 as SMNVEV (reference sequence). This CDR3 contains 14 residues. V dropped 7 bases and J dropped 0 bases, with 12 bases sitting between them. The CDR3 sequence is CASTRAGMNTEAFF. As DNA, the CDR3 is TGTGCCAGCACCCGTGCAGGGATGAACACTGAAGCTTTCTTT.

The chain has TRBV10-3 and TRBJ2-1; 7 bases align to TRBD2. The CDR3 runs 14 residues. The germline gives CDR1 ENHRY, CDR2 SYGVKD. The trim removed 8 bases at V and 8 bases at J, leaving 12 bases unmatched. This chain's CDR3 is CAIWPPGGSYEQFF. The CDR3 DNA reads as TGTGCCATCTGGCCCCCTGGCGGGAGCTATGAGCAGTTCTTC.